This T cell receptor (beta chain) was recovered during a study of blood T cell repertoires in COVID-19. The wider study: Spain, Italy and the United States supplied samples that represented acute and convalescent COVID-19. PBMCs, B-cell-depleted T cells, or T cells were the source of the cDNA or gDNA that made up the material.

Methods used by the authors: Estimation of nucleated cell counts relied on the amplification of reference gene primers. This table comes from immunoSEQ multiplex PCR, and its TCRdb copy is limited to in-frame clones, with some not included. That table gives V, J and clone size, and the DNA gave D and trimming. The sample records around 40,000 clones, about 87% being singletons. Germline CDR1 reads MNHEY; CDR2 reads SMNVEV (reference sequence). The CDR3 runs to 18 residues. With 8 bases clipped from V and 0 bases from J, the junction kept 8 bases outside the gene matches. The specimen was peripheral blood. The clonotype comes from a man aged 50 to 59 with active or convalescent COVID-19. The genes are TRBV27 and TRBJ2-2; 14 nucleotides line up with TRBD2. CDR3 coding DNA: TGTGCCAGCCTCCGAGGACTAGCGGGAGGCCCGAACACCGGGGAGCTGTTTTTT. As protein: CASLRGLAGGPNTGELFF.